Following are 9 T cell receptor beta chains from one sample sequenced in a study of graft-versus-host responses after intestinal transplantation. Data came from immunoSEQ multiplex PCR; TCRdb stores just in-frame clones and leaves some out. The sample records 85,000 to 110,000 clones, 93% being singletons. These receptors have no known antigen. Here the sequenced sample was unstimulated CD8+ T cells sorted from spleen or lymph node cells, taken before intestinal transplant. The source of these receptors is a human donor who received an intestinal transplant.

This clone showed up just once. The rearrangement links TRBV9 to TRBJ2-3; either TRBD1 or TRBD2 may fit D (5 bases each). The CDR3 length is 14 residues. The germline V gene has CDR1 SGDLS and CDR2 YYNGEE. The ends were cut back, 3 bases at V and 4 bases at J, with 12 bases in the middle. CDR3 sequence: CASSDGTDSDTQYF. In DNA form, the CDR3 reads TGTGCCAGCAGCGACGGGACGGACTCAGATACGCAGTATTTT. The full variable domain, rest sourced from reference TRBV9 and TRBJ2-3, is DSGVTQTPKHLITATGQRVTLRCSPRSGDLSVYWYQQSLDQGLQFLIQYYNGEERAKGNILERFSAQQFPDLHSELNLSSLELGDSALYFCASSDGTDSDTQYFGPGTRLTVL.

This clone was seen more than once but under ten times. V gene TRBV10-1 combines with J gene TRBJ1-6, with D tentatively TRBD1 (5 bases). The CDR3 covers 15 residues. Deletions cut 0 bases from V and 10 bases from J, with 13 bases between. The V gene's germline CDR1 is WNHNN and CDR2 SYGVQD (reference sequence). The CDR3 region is CASSESREGTSPLHF. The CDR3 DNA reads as TGCGCCAGCAGTGAGTCCCGGGAGGGGACCTCACCCCTCCACTTT.

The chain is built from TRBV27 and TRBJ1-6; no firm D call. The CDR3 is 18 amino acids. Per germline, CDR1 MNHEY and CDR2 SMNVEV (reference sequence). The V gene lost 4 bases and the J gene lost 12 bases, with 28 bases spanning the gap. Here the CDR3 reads CASSSNNPAYARLQPLHF. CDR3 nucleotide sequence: TGTGCCAGCAGTTCCAATAACCCTGCATATGCTCGACTTCAACCCCTCCACTTT.

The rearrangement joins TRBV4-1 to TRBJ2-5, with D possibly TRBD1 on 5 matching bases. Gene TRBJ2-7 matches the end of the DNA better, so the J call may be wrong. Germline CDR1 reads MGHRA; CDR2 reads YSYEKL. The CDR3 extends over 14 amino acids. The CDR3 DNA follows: TGCGCCAGCAGCCAATACCAGGGTTCTTACGAGCAGTACTTC. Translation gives CASSQYQGSYEQYF.

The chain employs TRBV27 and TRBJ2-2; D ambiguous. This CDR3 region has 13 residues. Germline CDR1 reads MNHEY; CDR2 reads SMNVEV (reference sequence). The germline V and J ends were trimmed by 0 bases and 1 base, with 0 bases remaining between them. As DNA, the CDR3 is TGTGCCAGCAGTTTATCGAACACCGGGGAGCTGTTTTTT. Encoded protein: CASSLSNTGELFF.

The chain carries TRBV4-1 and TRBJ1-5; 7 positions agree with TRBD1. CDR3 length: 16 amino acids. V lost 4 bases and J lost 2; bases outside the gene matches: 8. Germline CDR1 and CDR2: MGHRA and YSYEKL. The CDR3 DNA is TGCGCCAGCAGCCCAGGGGGGACGGGGGGCAATCAGCCCCAGCATTTT. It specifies CASSPGGTGGNQPQHF.

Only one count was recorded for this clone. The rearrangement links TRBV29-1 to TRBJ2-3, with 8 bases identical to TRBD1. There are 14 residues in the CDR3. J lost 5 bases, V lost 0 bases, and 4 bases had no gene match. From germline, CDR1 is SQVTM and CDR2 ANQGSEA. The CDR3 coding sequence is TGCAGCGTTGAAGAGGGGACAGGAGTAGATACGCAGTATTTT. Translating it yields CSVEEGTGVDTQYF.

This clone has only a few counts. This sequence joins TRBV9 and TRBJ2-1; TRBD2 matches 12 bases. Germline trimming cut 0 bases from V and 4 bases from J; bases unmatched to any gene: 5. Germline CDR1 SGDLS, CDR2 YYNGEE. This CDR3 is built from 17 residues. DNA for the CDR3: TGTGCCAGCAGCGTAGCTAGGACTAGCGGGGCTTACAATGAGCAGTTCTTC. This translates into CASSVARTSGAYNEQFF.

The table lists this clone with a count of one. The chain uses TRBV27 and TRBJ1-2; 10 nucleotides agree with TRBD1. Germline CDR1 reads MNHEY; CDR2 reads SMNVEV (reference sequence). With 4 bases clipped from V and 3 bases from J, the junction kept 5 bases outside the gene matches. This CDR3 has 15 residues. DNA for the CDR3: TGTGCCAGCAGTTCCTGGGACAGGGGCGACTATGGCTACACCTTC. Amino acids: CASSSWDRGDYGYTF.